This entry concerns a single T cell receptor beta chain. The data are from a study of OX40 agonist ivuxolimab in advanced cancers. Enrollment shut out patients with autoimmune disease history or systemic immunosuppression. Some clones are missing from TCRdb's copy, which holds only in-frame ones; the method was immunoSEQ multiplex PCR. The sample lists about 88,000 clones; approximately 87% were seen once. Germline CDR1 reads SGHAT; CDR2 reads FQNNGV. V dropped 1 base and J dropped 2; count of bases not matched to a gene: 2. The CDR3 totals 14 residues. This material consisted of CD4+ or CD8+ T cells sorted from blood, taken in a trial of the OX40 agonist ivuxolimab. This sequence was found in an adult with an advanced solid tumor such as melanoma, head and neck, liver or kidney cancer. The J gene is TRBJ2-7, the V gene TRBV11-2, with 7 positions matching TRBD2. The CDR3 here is CASSLAGGTYEQYF. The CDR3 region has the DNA TGTGCCAGCAGCTTAGCGGGAGGTACCTACGAGCAGTACTTC.